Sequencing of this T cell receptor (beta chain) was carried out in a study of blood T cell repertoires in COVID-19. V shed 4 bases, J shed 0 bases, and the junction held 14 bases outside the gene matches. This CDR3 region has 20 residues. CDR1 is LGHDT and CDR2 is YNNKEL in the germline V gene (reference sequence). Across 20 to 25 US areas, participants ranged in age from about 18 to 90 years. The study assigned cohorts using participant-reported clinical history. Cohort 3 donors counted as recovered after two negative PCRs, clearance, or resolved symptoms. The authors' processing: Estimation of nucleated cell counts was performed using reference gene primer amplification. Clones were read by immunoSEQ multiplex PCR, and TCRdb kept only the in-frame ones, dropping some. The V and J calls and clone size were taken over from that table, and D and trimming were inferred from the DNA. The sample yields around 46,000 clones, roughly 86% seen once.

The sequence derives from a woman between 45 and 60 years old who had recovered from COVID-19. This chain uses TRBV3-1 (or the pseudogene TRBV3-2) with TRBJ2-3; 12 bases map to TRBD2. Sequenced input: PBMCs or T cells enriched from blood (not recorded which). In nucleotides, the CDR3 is TGTGCCAGCAGCCCCTATAGGGCTAGCGGGGGGGCCTTGAGCACAGATACGCAGTATTTT. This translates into CASSPYRASGGALSTDTQYF.